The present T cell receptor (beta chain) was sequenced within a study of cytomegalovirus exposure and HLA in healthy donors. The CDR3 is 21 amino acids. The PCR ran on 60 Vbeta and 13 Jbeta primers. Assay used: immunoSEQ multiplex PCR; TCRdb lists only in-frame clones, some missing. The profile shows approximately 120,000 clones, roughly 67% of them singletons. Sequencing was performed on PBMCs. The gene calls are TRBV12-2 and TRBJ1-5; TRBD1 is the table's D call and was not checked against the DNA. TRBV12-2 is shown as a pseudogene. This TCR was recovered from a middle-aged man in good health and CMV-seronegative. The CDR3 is CASRRSTTAGAKRYSNQPQHF. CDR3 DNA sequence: TGTGCAAGTCGCCGCTCAACCACGGCAGGCGCAAAACGATATAGCAATCAGCCCCAGCATTTT.